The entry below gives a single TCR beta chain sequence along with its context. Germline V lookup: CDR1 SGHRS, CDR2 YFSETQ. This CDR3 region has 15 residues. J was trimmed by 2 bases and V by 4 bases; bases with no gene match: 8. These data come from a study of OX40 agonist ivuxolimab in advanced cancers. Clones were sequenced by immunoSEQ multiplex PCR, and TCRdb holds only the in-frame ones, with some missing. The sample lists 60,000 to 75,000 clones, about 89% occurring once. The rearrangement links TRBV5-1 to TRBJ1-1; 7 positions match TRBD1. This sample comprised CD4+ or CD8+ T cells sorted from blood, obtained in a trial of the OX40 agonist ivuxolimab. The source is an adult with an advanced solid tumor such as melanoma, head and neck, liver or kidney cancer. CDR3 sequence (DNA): TGCGCCAGCAGCGCTTGGGACAGTGGAAACACTGAAGCTTTCTTT. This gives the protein CASSAWDSGNTEAFF.